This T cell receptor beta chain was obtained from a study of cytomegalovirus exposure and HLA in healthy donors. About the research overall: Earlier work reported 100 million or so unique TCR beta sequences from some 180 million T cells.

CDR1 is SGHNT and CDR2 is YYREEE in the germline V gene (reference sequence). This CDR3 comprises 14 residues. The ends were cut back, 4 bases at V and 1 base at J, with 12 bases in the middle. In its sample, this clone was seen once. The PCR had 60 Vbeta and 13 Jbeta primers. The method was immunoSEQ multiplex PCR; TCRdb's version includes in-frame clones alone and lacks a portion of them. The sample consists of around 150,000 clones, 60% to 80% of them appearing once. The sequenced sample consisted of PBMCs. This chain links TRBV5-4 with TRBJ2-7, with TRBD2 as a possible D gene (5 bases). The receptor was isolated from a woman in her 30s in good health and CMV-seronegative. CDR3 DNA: TGTGCCAGCAGCCGAGGGCCAAATTCCTACGAGCAGTACTTC. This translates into CASSRGPNSYEQYF.